The next 26 T cell receptor beta chains were all read from a single sample in a study of shared clonotypes between healthy human individuals. Assay used: immunoSEQ multiplex PCR; TCRdb lists only in-frame clones, some missing. The table lists some 980,000 clones, about 80% of them singletons, with approximately 1.5% in the top ten. The sequenced sample was memory CD4+ T cells sorted from blood. The subset is: CD45RA-negative fraction. The receptors derive from a man between 18 and 29 years old in good health.

This rearrangement joins TRBV10-2 to TRBJ2-3; D tentatively reads TRBD1 or TRBD2 (5 bases each). This CDR3 region has 14 residues. Trimming shortened V by 8 bases and J by 0 bases, and 12 bases separated the two germline ends. Germline V gene sequence: CDR1 WSHSY, CDR2 SAAADI. CDR3 region: CASGRGPSTDTQYF. The DNA of the CDR3 is TGCGCCAGCGGCCGGGGACCTAGCACAGATACGCAGTATTTT.

This clone showed up just a few times. The chain is built from TRBV7-9 and TRBJ1-5; D is unresolved. Trimming took off 5 bases at V and 0 bases at J, with 17 bases between the two ends. Germline CDR1 is SEHNR and CDR2 is FQNEAQ (reference sequence). The CDR3 runs to 17 residues. The CDR3 sequence is CASSRHSGSDSNQPQHF. CDR3 nucleotides: TGTGCCAGCAGCCGCCACTCTGGGTCGGATAGCAATCAGCCCCAGCATTTT.

This clone was found a few times. The chain employs TRBV21-1 and TRBJ2-7; the listed D gene, TRBD2, was not tested against the DNA. TRBV21-1 is given as a pseudogene. This CDR3 spans 18 amino acids. CDR3 protein: CASSKGPRGRSSSYEQYF. The CDR3 DNA follows: TGTGCCAGCAGCAAAGGGCCACGCGGGAGGAGTAGTTCCTACGAGCAGTACTTC.

The chain employs TRBV10-3 and TRBJ1-3; D gene unclear. The CDR3 has 12 residues. The ends were cut back, 4 bases at V and 3 bases at J, with 4 bases in the middle. CDR1 ENHRY and CDR2 SYGVKD come from the germline V gene. CDR3: CAISADGNTIYF. The CDR3 DNA reads TGTGCCATCAGTGCAGATGGAAACACCATATATTTT.

This sequence joins TRBV7-8 and TRBJ1-2; D unclear. The CDR3 sequence is 13 residues long. The V end lost 1 base, the J end lost 2 bases, and 5 bases lay between the germline ends. Per germline, CDR1 SGHVS and CDR2 FQNEAQ. CDR3 bases: TGTGCCAGCAGCTTAGATGGAAACTATGGCTACACCTTC. Translated, it gives CASSLDGNYGYTF.

The rearrangement links TRBV7-2 to TRBJ2-2; 7 bases are a match to TRBD1. The V gene end was trimmed by 0 bases and the J gene end by 2 bases; junction bases not matched to a gene: 21. The CDR3 has 22 residues. Germline V CDR1 and CDR2: SGHTA, FQGNSA. CDR3 loop: CASSLAHRSRQGDGGNTGELFF. Written as DNA, the CDR3 is TGTGCCAGCAGCTTAGCCCATCGGTCCCGACAGGGAGATGGGGGAAACACCGGGGAGCTGTTTTTT.

As regards this clone: This sample includes further DNA sequences coding for the same CDR3. This chain uses TRBV28 with TRBJ1-1; D is undetermined. Germline assignment: CDR1 MDHEN and CDR2 SYDVKM. The length of the CDR3 is 13 residues. The V end lost 3 bases, the J end lost 1 base, and 6 bases lay between the germline ends. The CDR3 loop reads CASSFGKNTEAFF. CDR3 nucleotide sequence: TGTGCCAGCAGTTTTGGTAAGAACACTGAAGCTTTCTTT.

The chain carries TRBV6-5 and TRBJ1-2; weak D call: TRBD1 (5 bases). This CDR3 spans 15 amino acids. The ends were cut back, 8 bases at V and 2 bases at J, with 18 bases in the middle. Germline CDR1 is MNHEY and CDR2 is SVGAGI. The CDR3 coding sequence is TGTGCCAGCGTTCTACACAGGTCGGGGAACTATGGCTACACCTTC. Translating it yields CASVLHRSGNYGYTF.

The genes are TRBV10-3 and TRBJ1-1; no definite D call. V was clipped by 0 bases and J by 4 bases, with 6 bases between them. Germline CDR1 ENHRY, CDR2 SYGVKD. This CDR3 spans 13 amino acids. In DNA, the CDR3 is TGTGCCATCAGTGAGTCGGGGAGCACTGAAGCTTTCTTT. Amino acids: CAISESGSTEAFF.

The chain carries TRBV7-2 and TRBJ1-6; tentative D call: TRBD1 (5 bases). CDR1 is SGHTA, CDR2 FQGNSA, per germline. This CDR3 is built from 15 residues. Trimming took 0 bases from V and 9 from J, leaving 12 bases between them. In DNA form, the CDR3 reads TGTGCCAGCAGCTTAGCGGGGGGGTCCGGTTCACCCCTCCACTTT. Its protein is CASSLAGGSGSPLHF.

This clone was detected once. CDR3 residues: CASSKVRVAKNIQYF. The DNA for the CDR3 is TGTGCCAGCAGCAAAGTTCGGGTAGCCAAAAACATTCAGTACTTC. The chain has TRBV21-1 and TRBJ2-4; no DNA check was done on the table's D call, TRBD2. TRBV21-1 is listed as a pseudogene. This CDR3 is built from 15 residues.

This chain links TRBV4-1 with TRBJ1-3; weak D call: TRBD1 (5 bases). Germline V lookup: CDR1 MGHRA, CDR2 YSYEKL. The CDR3 covers 17 residues. V was shortened by 1 base and J by 4 bases, with 17 bases between the two germline ends. The CDR3 DNA is TGCGCCAGCAGCCAAGGGCCCCAAGGGCAGGGAGGAAACACCATATATTTT. Protein product: CASSQGPQGQGGNTIYF.

V is TRBV5-1 and J is TRBJ2-6; weak D call: TRBD1 (6 bases). The CDR3 length is 15 residues. The V and J ends lost 4 bases and 4 bases respectively, with 12 bases between them. Germline CDR1 is SGHRS and CDR2 is YFSETQ. CDR3 DNA: TGCGCCAGCAGCATGACAGGTGGCGGGGCCAACGTCCTGACTTTC. Protein product: CASSMTGGGANVLTF.

The V and J genes are TRBV4-3 and TRBJ1-2; no reliable D call. Trimming pared 0 bases from V and 7 bases from J, leaving 15 bases between. The CDR3 length is 15 residues. Germline loops: CDR1 LGHNA, CDR2 YSLEER. CDR3 nucleotides: TGCGCCAGCAGCCAAGAGGCCGGGCTGGGGATTGGCTACACCTTC. It encodes CASSQEAGLGIGYTF.

This clone was seen at least ten times. The chain joins TRBV2 to TRBJ1-2; perhaps TRBD1 as D (5 bases). V was clipped by 3 bases and J by 8 bases, with 13 bases between them. The CDR3 is made up of 13 amino acids. The V gene's germline CDR1 is SNHLY and CDR2 FYNNEI. CDR3 residues: CASSEEGARGYTF. DNA for the CDR3: TGTGCCAGCAGTGAGGAAGGGGCTCGCGGCTACACCTTC. Full variable domain (outside the CDR3, taken from reference TRBV2 and TRBJ1-2): EPEVTQTPSHQVTQMGQEVILRCVPISNHLYFYWYRQILGQKVEFLVSFYNNEISEKSEIFDDQFSVERPDGSNFTLKIRSTKLEDSAMYFCASSEEGARGYTFGSGTRLTVV.

The chain employs TRBV28 and TRBJ1-1, with 11 bases fitting TRBD1. CDR3 length: 20 residues. Unmatched junction bases numbered 16, after V lost 4 bases and J lost 0 bases. From germline, CDR1 is MDHEN and CDR2 SYDVKM. In nucleotides, the CDR3 is TGTGCCAGCAGTTCCACCCTGAAAGGGGGGGACAGGGGGATGAACACTGAAGCTTTCTTT. Translated, it gives CASSSTLKGGDRGMNTEAFF.

This clone has just a few counts. V usage is TRBV19 and J usage is TRBJ1-5; 9 nucleotides line up with TRBD1. CDR1 is LNHDA and CDR2 is SQIVND in the germline V gene (reference sequence). J was trimmed by 2 bases and V by 2 bases; bases with no gene match: 10. The CDR3 is 18 amino acids. CDR3 sequence reads: CASSIQGQGRGGNQPQHF. The CDR3 DNA sequence: TGTGCCAGTAGTATACAAGGACAGGGGAGAGGTGGCAATCAGCCCCAGCATTTT. The full variable domain, rest sourced from reference TRBV19 and TRBJ1-5, is DGGITQSPKYLFRKEGQNVTLSCEQNLNHDAMYWYRQDPGQGLRLIYYSQIVNDFQKGDIAEGYSVSREKKESFPLTVTSAQKNPTAFYLCASSIQGQGRGGNQPQHFGDGTRLSIL.

Here the CDR3 DNA reads TGTGCCTGGGGGACAGGGGCCCTGGAGACCCAGTACTTC. This codes for CAWGTGALETQYF. The rearrangement uses TRBV30 and TRBJ2-5; 10 bases are a match to TRBD1. Germline CDR1 and CDR2: GTSNPN and SVGIG (reference sequence). Trimming cost V 5 bases and J 5 bases; bases outside gene matches: 5. This CDR3 has 13 residues.

This chain uses TRBV15 with TRBJ1-2, with D unresolved. This CDR3 has 12 residues. The germline V and J ends were trimmed by 4 bases and 7 bases, with 10 bases remaining between them. Germline V gene sequence: CDR1 LNHNV, CDR2 YYDKDF (reference sequence). CDR3 DNA: TGTGCCACCAGCATCAATGATTTTGGCTACACCTTC. Protein sequence: CATSINDFGYTF.

The rearrangement links TRBV28 to TRBJ2-3; tentatively, D is TRBD1 (7 bases). The CDR3 is 17 residues long. V lost 5 bases and J lost 3, with 21 bases in between. Germline V gene sequence: CDR1 MDHEN, CDR2 SYDVKM. The CDR3 loop reads CASSPVRGAGGTDTQYF. The CDR3 region has the DNA TGTGCCAGCAGTCCCGTTAGGGGGGCAGGGGGGACAGATACGCAGTATTTT. The full variable domain, in which reference TRBV28 and TRBJ2-3 provide the parts outside the CDR3, is DVKVTQSSRYLVKRTGEKVFLECVQDMDHENMFWYRQDPGLGLRLIYFSYDVKMKEKGDIPEGYSVSREKKERFSLILESASTNQTSMYLCASSPVRGAGGTDTQYFGPGTRLTVL.

The V call is TRBV7-2, the J call TRBJ2-5; TRBD2 matches 9 bases. V dropped 5 bases and J dropped 5; count of bases not matched to a gene: 6. Looked up from germline, CDR1 is SGHTA and CDR2 is FQGNSA. This CDR3 is 14 amino acids long. For the CDR3, the DNA is TGTGCCAGCAGCACCACGCGGGGGGGTGAGACCCAGTACTTC. Translating it yields CASSTTRGGETQYF. Combining the CDR3 with reference TRBV7-2 and TRBJ2-5 gives the whole variable domain GAGVSQSPSNKVTEKGKDVELRCDPISGHTALYWYRQSLGQGLEFLIYFQGNSAPDKSGLPSDRFSAERTGGSVSTLTIQRTQQEDSAVYLCASSTTRGGETQYFGPGTRLLVL.

This clone was seen just once. The CDR3 nucleotides read TGCAGTGCTAGAAGATCACTTGAGCAGTTCTTC. It translates to CSARRSLEQFF. V gene TRBV20-1 combines with J gene TRBJ2-1; no clear D. Trimming pared 2 bases from V and 9 bases from J, leaving 8 bases between. Germline V lookup: CDR1 DFQATT, CDR2 SNEGSKA (reference sequence). The CDR3 covers 11 residues.

As DNA, the CDR3 is TGTGCCAGCAGCCAAGACAGGGGAAGGAGCAATGAGCAGTTCTTC. Its protein product is CASSQDRGRSNEQFF. The chain combines TRBV7-2 with TRBJ2-1; TRBD1 aligns across 8 bases. Germline-derived CDR1 and CDR2 are SGHTA and FQGNSA. V gave up 5 bases and J gave up 6 bases; unmatched junction bases: 9. This CDR3 region has 15 residues.

The genes are TRBV5-4 and TRBJ1-2; 7 bases line up with TRBD1. V was clipped by 3 bases and J by 5 bases; unmatched bases: 13. The CDR3 sequence is 16 residues long. The V gene's germline CDR1 is SGHNT and CDR2 YYREEE (reference sequence). This CDR3 is CASSSSARGQFYGYTF. The CDR3 DNA sequence: TGTGCCAGCAGCTCCTCCGCACGGGGACAGTTTTATGGCTACACCTTC.

The V and J genes are TRBV21-1 and TRBJ2-1; the tabulated D call, TRBD2, remains unverified against the DNA. TRBV21-1 is classified as a pseudogene. This CDR3 comprises 17 residues. CDR3 sequence (DNA): TGTGCCAGCGCAAAGGGGTCTAGCGGGAGGGTCGCCAATGAGCAGTTCTTC. Its protein is CASAKGSSGRVANEQFF.

The chain joins TRBV5-6 to TRBJ2-2; D possibly corresponds to TRBD2 (6 bases). Looked up from germline, CDR1 is SGHDT and CDR2 is YYEEEE. V was shortened by 2 bases and J by 3 bases, with 11 bases between the two germline ends. This CDR3 spans 15 amino acids. The CDR3 spells CASSFGDSDTGELFF. CDR3 in DNA: TGTGCCAGCAGCTTTGGGGACTCCGACACCGGGGAGCTGTTTTTT.